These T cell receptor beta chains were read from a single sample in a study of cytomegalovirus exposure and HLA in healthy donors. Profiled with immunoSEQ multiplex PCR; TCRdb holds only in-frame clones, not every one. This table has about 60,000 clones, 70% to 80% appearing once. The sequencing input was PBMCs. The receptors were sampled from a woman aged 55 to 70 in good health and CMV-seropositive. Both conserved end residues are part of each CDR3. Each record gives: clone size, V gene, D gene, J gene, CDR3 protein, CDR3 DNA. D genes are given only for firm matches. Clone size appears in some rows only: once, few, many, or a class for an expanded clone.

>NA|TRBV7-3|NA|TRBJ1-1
CASSLTGTTGGNTEAFF
TGTGCCAGCAGCTTAACGGGAACGACAGGCGGGAACACTGAAGCTTTCTTT
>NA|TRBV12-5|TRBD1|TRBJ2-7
CASGLRTPGQSSYEQYF
TGTGCTAGTGGTTTGCGCACCCCGGGACAGAGCTCCTACGAGCAGTACTTC
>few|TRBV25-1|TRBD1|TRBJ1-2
CASSEKWDSYGYTF
TGTGCCAGCAGTGAAAAATGGGACAGCTATGGCTACACCTTC
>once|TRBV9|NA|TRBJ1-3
CASSVMGSLSGNTIYF
TGTGCCAGCAGCGTAATGGGGAGCCTCTCTGGAAACACCATATATTTT
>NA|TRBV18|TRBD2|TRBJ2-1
CASTGLAGGPNEQFF
TGTGCCAGCACGGGACTAGCGGGGGGGCCGAATGAGCAGTTCTTC
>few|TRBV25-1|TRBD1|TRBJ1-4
CASSERDRAILNEKLFF
TGTGCCAGCAGTGAACGAGACAGGGCCATCCTTAATGAAAAACTGTTTTTT
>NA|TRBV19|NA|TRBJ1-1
CASSIYGLNTEAFF
TGTGCCAGTAGTATCTACGGGTTGAACACTGAAGCTTTCTTT
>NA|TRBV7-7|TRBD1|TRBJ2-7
CASSLGLPGQGDGEQYF
TGTGCCAGCAGCTTAGGCCTACCGGGACAGGGTGATGGGGAGCAGTACTTC
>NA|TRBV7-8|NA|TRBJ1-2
CASSSTGHSLDYGYTF
TGTGCCAGCAGCTCGACTGGACACTCGCTGGACTATGGCTACACCTTC
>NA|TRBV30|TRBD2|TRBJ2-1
CAWSALAEPPIF
TGTGCCTGGAGTGCTCTAGCGGAGCCGCCGATCTTC
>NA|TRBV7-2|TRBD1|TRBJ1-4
CASSLQGGSYEKLFF
TGTGCCAGCAGCTTACAGGGGGGCTCGTATGAAAAACTGTTTTTT
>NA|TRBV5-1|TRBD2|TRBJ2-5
CASSSAGLAETQYF
TGCGCCAGCAGCTCCGCGGGACTAGCGGAGACCCAGTACTTC
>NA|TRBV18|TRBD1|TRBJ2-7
CASSPRSTGDREQYF
TGTGCCAGCTCACCACGTTCTACAGGGGATCGCGAGCAGTACTTC
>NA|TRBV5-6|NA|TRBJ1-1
CASSSSGGGNTEAFF
TGTGCCAGCAGCTCGAGTGGGGGGGGGAACACTGAAGCTTTCTTT
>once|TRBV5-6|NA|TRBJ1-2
CASSSRGPGDYGYTF
TGTGCCAGCAGCTCGAGGGGTCCAGGGGACTATGGCTACACCTTC
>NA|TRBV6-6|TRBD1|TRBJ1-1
CASSYSGQGGTEAFF
TGTGCCAGCAGTTACTCCGGACAGGGAGGGACTGAAGCTTTCTTT
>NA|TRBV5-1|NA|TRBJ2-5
CASKSFGLQETQYF
TGCGCCAGCAAGAGTTTCGGACTCCAAGAGACCCAGTACTTC
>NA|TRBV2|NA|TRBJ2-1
CASRVTGSYNEQFF
TGTGCCAGCAGAGTTACGGGGTCCTACAATGAGCAGTTCTTC
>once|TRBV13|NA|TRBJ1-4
CASSLARYGKLFF
TGTGCCAGCAGCTTGGCTCGCTACGGGAAACTGTTTTTT
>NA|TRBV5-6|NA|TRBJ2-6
CASSLADRQYSGANVLTF
TGTGCCAGCAGCTTGGCGGACAGACAATATTCTGGGGCCAACGTCCTGACTTTC
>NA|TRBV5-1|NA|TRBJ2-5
CASSLGQTPGETQYF
TGCGCCAGCAGCTTGGGGCAGACTCCGGGGGAGACCCAGTACTTC
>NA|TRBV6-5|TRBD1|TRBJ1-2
CASRPPGQGLSGYTF
TGTGCCAGCAGGCCTCCGGGACAGGGTTTGAGTGGCTACACCTTC
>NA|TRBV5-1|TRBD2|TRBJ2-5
CASTQTSGGAETQYF
TGCGCCAGCACCCAGACTAGCGGGGGGGCCGAGACCCAGTACTTC
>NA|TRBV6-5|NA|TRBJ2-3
CASSYSPGSTDTQYF
TGTGCCAGCAGTTACTCACCGGGGAGCACAGATACGCAGTATTTT
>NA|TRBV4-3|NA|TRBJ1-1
CASSQEGRKNTEAFF
TGCGCCAGCAGCCAAGAGGGCAGAAAGAACACTGAAGCTTTCTTT
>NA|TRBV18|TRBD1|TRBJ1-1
CASSPDREIEAFF
TGTGCCAGCTCACCCGACAGGGAGATTGAAGCTTTCTTT
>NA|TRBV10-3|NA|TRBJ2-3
CAISDLSDTQYF
TGTGCCATCAGTGACCTTTCAGATACGCAGTATTTT
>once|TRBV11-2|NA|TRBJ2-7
CASSPGQLLLLSYEQYF
TGTGCCAGCAGCCCTGGACAGCTTCTACTGCTCTCCTACGAGCAGTACTTC
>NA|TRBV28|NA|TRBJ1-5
CASSPAGNQPQHF
TGTGCCAGCAGCCCTGCGGGCAATCAGCCCCAGCATTTT
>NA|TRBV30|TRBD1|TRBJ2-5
CAWSRGQGQETQYF
TGTGCCTGGAGCCGTGGACAGGGACAAGAGACCCAGTACTTC
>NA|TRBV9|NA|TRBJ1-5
CASSLRGDSNQPQHF
TGTGCCAGCAGCCTCAGGGGCGATAGCAATCAGCCCCAGCATTTT
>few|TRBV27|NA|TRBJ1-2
CASRKDQGGYTF
TGTGCCAGCAGAAAAGACCAGGGGGGCTACACCTTC
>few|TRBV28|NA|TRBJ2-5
CASRLPGLGQETQYF
TGTGCCAGCAGACTCCCGGGACTGGGGCAAGAGACCCAGTACTTC
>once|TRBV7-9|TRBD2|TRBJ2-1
CVGASGGNNEQFF
TGTGTGGGGGCTAGCGGGGGGAACAATGAGCAGTTCTTC
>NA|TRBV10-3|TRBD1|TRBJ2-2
CAIGQGGELFF
TGTGCCATCGGACAGGGCGGGGAGCTGTTTTTT
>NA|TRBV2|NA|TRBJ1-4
CASSPGGVTNEKLFF
TGTGCCAGCAGTCCGGGGGGGGTGACTAATGAAAAACTGTTTTTT
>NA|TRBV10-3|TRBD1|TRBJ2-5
CAISWDSQETQYF
TGTGCCATCAGTTGGGACAGCCAAGAGACCCAGTACTTC